This T cell receptor (beta chain) was captured by sequencing in a study of low-dose radiotherapy and immunotherapy resistance in tumors. Study summary: Patients were given intravenous nivolumab 240 mg every two weeks plus ipilimumab 1 mg/kg every six weeks. It was every two weeks, one day before radiation and immunotherapy, that intravenous cyclophosphamide 200 mg/m2 was given.

The germline V and J ends were trimmed by 6 bases and 4 bases, with 13 bases remaining between them. The length of the CDR3 is 14 residues. Noted time point: after trial treatment. Treatment here: LDRT plus nivolumab, ipilimumab, low-dose cyclophosphamide and aspirin (RACIN trial). Low-dose radiotherapy and low-dose cyclophosphamide, together with aspirin, ipilimumab and nivolumab, were given to donors. TRAV and TRBV primers primed cDNA for both TCRalpha and TCRbeta. TCR amplification ran 15 to 25 PCR cycles using constant-region and V-primer adapter primers. Amplification (by in vitro transcription) was performed on isolated mRNA. TCRdb re-derived calls from the reads in MiXCR, one entry per CDR3 protein. The sample has about 39,000 distinct CDR3 sequences, around 21% seen once.

V and J are TRBV12-3 or TRBV12-4 and TRBJ2-1; D is undetermined. The sequence was obtained from a female donor with ovarian cancer. The sample in question was PBMCs, obtained after low-dose radiotherapy plus immunotherapy. Here the CDR3 reads CASRIQRRYNEQFF. CDR3 sequence (DNA): TGTGCCAGCAGGATCCAGCGAAGGTACAATGAGCAGTTCTTC.